This T cell receptor beta chain was profiled in a study of cytotoxic CD8 clonotypes in ibrutinib-treated CLL (dated by TCRdb to the early 2020s). In terms of the full investigation: The cohort included about 15 treatment-naive and some 10 relapsed/refractory patients; roughly 17 were IGHV unmutated. Longitudinal samples were obtainable from 26 of the 86 participants in the trial. Samples at response were collected after a median of 12 months of treatment, with a range of 6 to 36 months. On average, each sample had approximately 260,000 productive templates and 100,000 or so productive rearrangements. Responses were partial in roughly 24 patients and complete in 2; after median 68 months follow-up, about 14 stayed in remission and roughly twelve progressed. Cryopreserved peripheral blood mononuclear cells were obtained prior to treatment, at the time of response, and at either disease progression or sustained remission. Patients were still on ibrutinib when every remission and progressive disease sample was collected. The research as a whole found: Baseline clonality exceeded that of age-matched healthy donors and correlated strongly with circulating CD8+ T-cell counts. Clonality rose at ibrutinib response, remained stable during sustained remission, and dropped back toward baseline at progression. Sustained-remission and progressing patients did not have matched sampling times, and lymph node repertoires were not examined. Public clonotypes were rare and either shrank or stayed stable during treatment, and the rise in clonality at ibrutinib response reflected expansion of private clonotypes.

This clone was observed a few times. Its antigen specificity is not known. No qualities accompany the bases; no much larger clone lies one base away. This specimen's time point label, interpreted: approximately 2 years on ibrutinib. For TCR beta library preparation, about 2 micrograms of genomic DNA was extracted from cryopreserved PBMCs. Longitudinal blood samples from CLL patients receiving ibrutinib monotherapy were subjected to high-throughput TCR beta sequencing. The patients took part in an open-label, single-center phase 2 trial of ibrutinib monotherapy. On a MiSeq, deep resolution sequencing aimed for a depth between 1 in 1 million and 1 in 200,000 T cells, with each clonotype covered 10x on average. The immunoSEQ hsTCRB Kit was used to generate the TCR beta libraries. The paper's data handling went like this. Data were analyzed with ImmunoSEQ Data Assistant and ImmunoSEQ Analyzer, with V, D and J genes assigned per IMGT definitions. Clonality, with values ranging from 0 to 1, was calculated as one minus the normalized Shannon entropy of productive rearrangement frequencies. Public clonotype analysis was restricted to overrepresented clonotypes comprising at least 0.05% of each patient's repertoire. Approximately 12 repertoires from age-matched healthy donors, obtained from immuneACCESS, served as clonality controls. Sourced from immuneACCESS, this table was stored by TCRdb with only in-frame sequences that have V and J called. A share of the clones is absent; for the studies checked, an unresolved V gene accounts for under half, and the remainder has no known explanation. The V and J calls and the clone size are those of that table, but D and trimming were determined from the DNA. The sample table shows 100,000 to 150,000 clones, and roughly 88% are seen once. Of the sample, roughly 1.9% falls within the top ten clones.

The germline V gene encodes CDR1 SGHNT and CDR2 YYREEE (reference sequence). V was cut back by 0 bases and J by 0 bases, leaving a gap of 10 bases between them. The CDR3 sequence holds 16 residues, the cysteine and phenylalanine included. Left in the record is the CDR3 DNA by itself, 48 bases read in frame from the first base. The V and J segments used are TRBV5-4 and TRBJ1-5, with a weak D call of TRBD1 (6 bases match). The source of this sequence is a human donor with chronic lymphocytic leukemia. This sample comprised PBMCs, obtained after 24 months of ibrutinib treatment. The CDR3 amino acid sequence is: CASSLGGQNSNQPQHF. The nucleotide sequence reads TGTGCCAGCAGCTTGGGGGGGCAAAATAGCAATCAGCCCCAGCATTTT.